Listed below are T cell receptor beta chains from one sample, sequenced in a study of blood T cells in healthy people across ages. TCRdb used MiXCR to reprocess the 5' RACE reads, holding one entry per CDR3 protein. The sample yields some 1,500,000 distinct CDR3 sequences, around 40% seen once. The sample was blood. The source is a woman younger than 30 in good health. CDR3s include the opening cysteine and the closing phenylalanine or tryptophan. D genes are given only for firm matches. Size tells how often a clone was seen (once, few, many) or the class of an expanded clone, and some rows leave it out.

>TRBJ1-6|few|TRBD1|TRBV7-6
CASSRQGSHNSPLHF
TGTGCCAGCAGCCGACAGGGCTCCCATAATTCACCCCTCCACTTT
>TRBJ2-3|-|TRBD2|TRBV28
CASRVLAGDPVSTDTQYF
TGTGCCAGCAGAGTACTAGCGGGGGATCCGGTCAGCACAGATACGCAGTATTTT
>TRBJ2-1|-|-|TRBV7-9
CASSGLVNPGSYNEQFF
TGTGCCAGCAGCGGCCTGGTAAACCCCGGTTCCTACAATGAGCAGTTCTTC
>TRBJ2-1|-|TRBD2|TRBV7-7
CASSPERGLKQFF
TGTGCTAGCAGCCCTGAGCGGGGGTTGAAGCAGTTCTTC
>TRBJ2-3|-|TRBD2|TRBV6-5
CASSYLAGESDTQYF
TGTGCCAGCAGTTACCTAGCGGGAGAGTCGGATACGCAGTATTTT
>TRBJ1-2|few|-|TRBV4-3
CASSQDLGVANYGYTF
TGCGCCAGCAGCCAAGACCTAGGGGTAGCTAACTATGGCTACACCTTC
>TRBJ2-7|-|-|TRBV11-1
CTSSLANTYSYEQYF
TGTACCAGCAGCTTAGCCAACACCTACTCCTACGAGCAGTACTTC
>TRBJ1-2|-|-|TRBV10-3
CAIAAGWGYTF
TGTGCCATCGCGGCCGGATGGGGCTACACCTTC
>TRBJ1-5|-|-|TRBV7-2
CASSVEFDQPQHF
TGTGCCAGCAGCGTAGAATTTGATCAGCCCCAGCATTTT
>TRBJ2-7|-|TRBD1|TRBV29-1
CSVQKGTGLIYEQYF
TGCAGCGTCCAAAAGGGGACAGGGTTGATCTACGAGCAGTACTTC
>TRBJ1-2|-|TRBD1|TRBV13
CASSHRDRVVYGYTF
TGTGCCAGCAGCCACCGGGACAGGGTGGTCTATGGCTACACCTTC
>TRBJ1-5|-|-|TRBV10-3
CAISDRGSGNQPQHF
TGTGCCATCAGTGATAGGGGATCGGGCAATCAGCCCCAGCATTTT
>TRBJ2-7|-|TRBD2|TRBV5-1
CASSRTSGPLGQYF
TGCGCCAGCAGCCGGACTAGCGGGCCCCTTGGGCAGTACTTC
>TRBJ1-2|-|-|TRBV9
CASSVGGSPQPNYGYTF
TGTGCCAGCAGCGTAGGTGGCAGTCCCCAACCTAACTATGGCTACACCTTC
>TRBJ1-3|-|-|TRBV20-1
CSARGAGEGNTIYF
TGCAGTGCTAGAGGAGCAGGGGAAGGAAACACCATATATTTT
>TRBJ2-3|-|TRBD2|TRBV4-2
CASSQDRSLADSTDTQYF
TGTGCCAGCAGCCAAGATCGATCACTAGCGGATTCCACAGATACGCAGTATTTT
>TRBJ2-3|-|-|TRBV12-3/TRBV12-4
CASSFQVVDTQYF
TGTGCCAGCAGTTTTCAGGTTGTGGATACGCAGTATTTT
>TRBJ2-5|-|TRBD2|TRBV24-1
CATSDSGTRYNEQYF
TGTGCCACCAGTGATAGCGGGACGAGGTACAATGAGCAGTACTTC
>TRBJ2-7|-|TRBD2|TRBV27
CASSVTASGRASYEQYF
TGTGCCAGCAGTGTTACAGCTAGCGGGAGGGCCTCCTACGAGCAGTACTTC
>TRBJ2-3|-|-|TRBV21-1
CASSKATRRTITDTQYF
TGTGCCAGCAGCAAAGCTACCAGACGGACGATCACAGATACGCAGTATTTT
>TRBJ1-5|-|-|TRBV6-6
CASTRKAGRSDQPQHF
TGTGCCAGCACTCGTAAAGCGGGGAGGAGTGATCAGCCCCAGCATTTT
>TRBJ1-5|-|TRBD1|TRBV6-5
CASSYSTGNMQPQHF
TGTGCCAGCAGTTACTCGACAGGGAATATGCAGCCCCAGCATTTT
>TRBJ1-2|few|-|TRBV7-2
CASSLPGHPHGYTF
TGTGCCAGCAGCTTACCGGGACACCCCCATGGCTACACCTTC
>TRBJ2-7|-|TRBD1|TRBV7-2
CASSATGSSEQYF
TGTGCCAGCAGCGCGACAGGGTCTAGCGAGCAGTACTTC
>TRBJ2-1|few|TRBD2|TRBV7-2
CASRSTSGAYNEQFF
TGTGCCAGCAGAAGCACTAGCGGAGCTTACAATGAGCAGTTCTTC
>TRBJ2-2|-|-|TRBV27
CASSPGLGTGELFF
TGTGCCAGCAGTCCAGGTTTAGGCACCGGGGAGCTGTTTTTT
>TRBJ1-1|-|-|TRBV6-6
CASSFKQGFSMNTEAFF
TGTGCCAGCAGCTTCAAACAGGGTTTCAGCATGAACACTGAAGCTTTCTTT
>TRBJ1-2|-|-|TRBV6-2/TRBV6-3
CASSYSYSVNYGYTF
TGTGCCAGCAGTTACTCGTATAGTGTTAACTATGGCTACACCTTC
>TRBJ1-6|-|-|TRBV7-8
CASSFGPTGCYNSPLHF
TGTGCCAGCAGCTTCGGACCTACTGGGTGCTATAATTCACCCCTCCACTTT
>TRBJ1-2|few|TRBD1|TRBV7-2
CASSQGGWAIYGYTF
TGTGCCAGCAGCCAGGGGGGCTGGGCGATCTATGGCTACACCTTC
>TRBJ2-3|-|TRBD2|TRBV28
CASLAGGLTDTQYF
TGTGCCAGCCTAGCGGGAGGGTTGACAGATACGCAGTATTTT
>TRBJ1-2|-|-|TRBV27
CASSFEGYYGYTF
TGTGCCAGCAGTTTTGAGGGATACTATGGCTACACCTTC
>TRBJ2-3|few|-|TRBV12-3/TRBV12-4
CASSFRVSRTDTQYF
TGTGCCAGCAGTTTCAGGGTTTCCCGCACAGATACGCAGTATTTT
>TRBJ1-2|-|-|TRBV30
CAWSKPRDGGYTF
TGTGCCTGGAGTAAGCCCCGGGACGGTGGCTACACCTTC
>TRBJ1-2|-|-|TRBV25-1
CASSDVHLGYGYTF
TGTGCCAGCAGTGATGTACACTTAGGCTATGGCTACACCTTC
>TRBJ1-6|-|-|TRBV28
CASSFKGRGALNSPLHF
TGTGCCAGCAGTTTCAAAGGGCGGGGGGCCCTGAATTCACCCCTCCACTTT
>TRBJ2-3|few|-|TRBV20-1
CSALKAGRTDTQYF
TGCAGTGCCCTAAAGGCGGGCCGCACAGATACGCAGTATTTT
>TRBJ2-2|-|-|TRBV20-1
CSARDREGGTNTGELFF
TGCAGTGCTAGAGATCGAGAAGGGGGGACGAACACCGGGGAGCTGTTTTTT
>TRBJ2-1|few|TRBD1|TRBV20-1
CSASGQLSYNEQFF
TGCAGTGCTTCGGGACAGCTATCCTACAATGAGCAGTTCTTC
>TRBJ2-7|-|-|TRBV12-5
CASGLAQGYEQYF
TGTGCTAGTGGTTTGGCACAGGGCTACGAGCAGTACTTC
>TRBJ2-7|-|TRBD2|TRBV18
CASSLAGNTYEQYF
TGTGCCAGCTCACTAGCGGGAAACACCTACGAGCAGTACTTC
>TRBJ2-5|many|-|TRBV6-1
CASSVRGGETQYF
TGTGCCAGCAGCGTCAGGGGCGGGGAGACCCAGTACTTC
>TRBJ2-5|-|-|TRBV6-5
CASSYGRYQETQYF
TGTGCCAGCAGTTACGGGCGGTACCAAGAGACCCAGTACTTC
>TRBJ2-1|few|-|TRBV29-1
CSGEASRSNEQFF
TGCAGCGGGGAGGCTAGCCGAAGCAATGAGCAGTTCTTC
>TRBJ1-1|-|-|TRBV5-5
CASSLGAKSEAFF
TGTGCCAGCAGCTTGGGGGCGAAAAGTGAAGCTTTCTTT
>TRBJ2-3|many|-|TRBV20-1
CSAMTSPDTQYF
TGCAGTGCTATGACTAGTCCAGATACGCAGTATTTT
>TRBJ2-7|-|-|TRBV20-1
CSARFPPYEQYF
TGCAGTGCTAGGTTCCCTCCCTACGAGCAGTACTTC
>TRBJ1-2|many|TRBD1|TRBV6-6
CASSGQGNGYTF
TGTGCCAGCAGTGGACAGGGCAATGGCTACACCTTC
>TRBJ2-6|few|-|TRBV24-1
CATSDPEPSGANVLTF
TGTGCCACCAGTGATCCCGAGCCCTCTGGGGCCAACGTCCTGACTTTC
>TRBJ1-2|-|TRBD1|TRBV20-1
CSARDTTGVNGYTF
TGCAGTGCTAGAGATACGACAGGGGTTAATGGCTACACCTTC
>TRBJ2-4|few|TRBD2|TRBV20-1
CSASETSGDGREQYF
TGCAGTGCTAGCGAGACTAGCGGAGACGGGAGGGAGCAGTACTTC